This entry is about one T cell receptor beta chain. The V gene lost 3 bases and the J gene lost 0 bases, with 5 bases spanning the gap. The CDR3 runs to 14 residues. Germline lookup yields CDR1 KGHDR and CDR2 SFDVKD. Seattle participants joined during active infection and were tracked over time. In the original analysis: Amplified reference gene primers provided the basis for estimating nucleated cell counts. Method: immunoSEQ multiplex PCR; TCRdb's copy keeps in-frame clones and lacks some. That table supplies the V and J calls and clone size; D and trimming were determined from the DNA. This sample yields approximately 210,000 clones, of which less than 90% are seen a single time; roughly a tenth belongs to the top ten. The sample is drawn from a study of blood T cell repertoires in COVID-19. Study background: T cells, B-cell-depleted T cells, or PBMCs provided the cDNA or gDNA that served as material.

The sequenced sample consisted of peripheral blood. This receptor was obtained from a woman older than 75 with COVID-19, enrolled during active disease. The chain has TRBV24-1 and TRBJ1-3, with D unclear. The CDR3 DNA reads TGTGCCACCAGTGATCCCCGCTCTGGAAACACCATATATTTT. Its translation: CATSDPRSGNTIYF.